The clone carrying this TCR beta chain was counted at least ten times. Its target is not known. The data are from a study of T cells in Graves' hyperthyroidism and ophthalmopathy. General observations from the study: Model-based prediction identified ophthalmopathy a median around seven months prior to its onset. Appearing also in blood were most of the thyroid clonotypes expanded above 0.001.

RNA transcripts were the template for amplifying TCR beta CDR3 regions. The HTBI primer set drove a first-round RT-PCR of the TCR CDR3. TCRdb reprocessed the multiplex PCR reads via MiXCR and lists one record per CDR3 protein. The table records some 460,000 distinct CDR3 sequences, about 15% of them present only once. Sample: blood. This receptor was identified in a woman aged 18-30 years with Graves' hyperthyroidism.

The CDR3 region is CAARPDRASYEQYF. CDR3 DNA sequence: TGTGCCGCAAGACCAGACAGGGCGTCCTACGAGCAGTACTTC. This sequence joins TRBV6-2 or TRBV6-3 and TRBJ2-7, with TRBD1 matching over 7 bases. The germline V gene has CDR1 MNHEY and CDR2 SVGEGT. CDR3 length: 14 amino acids. The trim removed 11 bases at V and 1 base at J, leaving 11 bases unmatched.